This T cell receptor beta chain was captured in a study of T-cell reconstitution after alpha-beta-depleted transplantation in children. Germline assignment: CDR1 SGDLS and CDR2 YYNGEE. The CDR3 runs 16 residues. The V end was cut by 3 bases, the J end by 6 bases, with 21 bases between. Unique molecular identifiers were used to barcode this TCRbeta library. TCRdb recomputed calls from the PCR reads with MiXCR, one row per CDR3 protein. The table lists some 200,000 distinct CDR3 sequences, 6.5% to 7.5% of them singletons. Many counts were recorded for this clonotype. Specimen: PBMCs from the stem cell graft donor, collected from the stem cell graft. The chain uses TRBV9 and TRBJ1-2; D possibly corresponds to TRBD1 (5 bases). The origin of this receptor is a human donor who donated a stem cell graft to a child with Wiskott-Aldrich syndrome. For the CDR3, the DNA is TGTGCCAGCAGCGAGACGGGGCTGGGGGGGAGAGATGGCTACACCTTC. Its protein product is CASSETGLGGRDGYTF. Together with reference TRBV9 and TRBJ1-2, the CDR3 gives the full variable domain: DSGVTQTPKHLITATGQRVTLRCSPRSGDLSVYWYQQSLDQGLQFLIQYYNGEERAKGNILERFSAQQFPDLHSELNLSSLELGDSALYFCASSETGLGGRDGYTFGSGTRLTVV.